This is a list of T cell receptor beta chains from one sample in a study of blood T cell repertoires in COVID-19. TCRdb's copy holds only in-frame clones and misses some; the assay was immunoSEQ multiplex PCR. This table holds over 100,000 clones, around 86% found once. Sequenced material: peripheral blood. The receptors stem from a man older than 75 with acute or convalescent COVID-19. CDR3s include the opening cysteine and the closing phenylalanine or tryptophan. The D gene is left open where the match is weak. For some rows the clone size is stated as once, few or many, or as a class when expanded; others skip it.

len: 16
j_gene: TRBJ1-6
abundance: few
v_gene: TRBV28
d_gene: .
CDR3nt: TGTGCCAGCAGTTTGCCGGGGTTCGGTGGTAATTCACCCCTCCACTTT
CDR3aa: CASSLPGFGGNSPLHF

len: 12
j_gene: TRBJ2-5
abundance: .
v_gene: TRBV7-3
d_gene: .
CDR3nt: TGTGCCAGCAGTCATCAGGGGAGCACCCAGTACTTC
CDR3aa: CASSHQGSTQYF

len: 16
j_gene: TRBJ1-2
abundance: .
v_gene: TRBV3-1/TRBV3-2
d_gene: .
CDR3nt: TGTGCCAGCAGCCAGGGATTGGACAAGACTAACTATGGCTACACCTTC
CDR3aa: CASSQGLDKTNYGYTF

len: 17
j_gene: TRBJ2-1
abundance: .
v_gene: TRBV6-2/TRBV6-3
d_gene: TRBD2
CDR3nt: TGTGCCAGCAGCCCGGAAGGCTATAGCGGGAGTCGCGATGAGCAGTTCTTC
CDR3aa: CASSPEGYSGSRDEQFF

len: 15
j_gene: TRBJ1-4
abundance: .
v_gene: TRBV9
d_gene: TRBD1
CDR3nt: TGTGCCAGCAGCCCCCAGGGGGCAACTAATGAAAAACTGTTTTTT
CDR3aa: CASSPQGATNEKLFF

len: 14
j_gene: TRBJ1-1
abundance: few
v_gene: TRBV18
d_gene: .
CDR3nt: TGTGCCAGCTCACCTTCGACAGGCCACACTGAAGCTTTCTTT
CDR3aa: CASSPSTGHTEAFF

len: 15
j_gene: TRBJ1-5
abundance: .
v_gene: TRBV19
d_gene: .
CDR3nt: TGTGCCAGTAGTATAGCAGGGATTAGCAATCAGCCCCAGCATTTT
CDR3aa: CASSIAGISNQPQHF

len: 14
j_gene: TRBJ2-5
abundance: .
v_gene: TRBV12-5
d_gene: TRBD2
CDR3nt: TGTGCTAGTGGTTCTAGCGGGGGGCAAGAGACCCAGTACTTC
CDR3aa: CASGSSGGQETQYF

len: 14
j_gene: TRBJ1-1
abundance: .
v_gene: TRBV19
d_gene: .
CDR3nt: TGTGCCAGTAGTATGGGCCAAATGAACACTGAAGCTTTCTTT
CDR3aa: CASSMGQMNTEAFF

len: 14
j_gene: TRBJ1-6
abundance: .
v_gene: TRBV19
d_gene: TRBD1
CDR3nt: TGTGCCAGTAGTCCGGGACAGGTTAATTCACCCCTCCACTTT
CDR3aa: CASSPGQVNSPLHF

len: 12
j_gene: TRBJ1-2
abundance: .
v_gene: TRBV25-1
d_gene: TRBD1
CDR3nt: TGTGCCAGTAATTTGGGGACAGGGGGCTACACCTTC
CDR3aa: CASNLGTGGYTF

len: 14
j_gene: TRBJ1-4
abundance: .
v_gene: TRBV5-6
d_gene: .
CDR3nt: TGTGCCAGCAGTTCGTGGGGGGTGGAAGAAAAACTGTTTTTT
CDR3aa: CASSSWGVEEKLFF

len: 16
j_gene: TRBJ1-1
abundance: once
v_gene: TRBV5-1
d_gene: TRBD1
CDR3nt: TGCGCCAGCAGCTTGGCCCCACAGGGGGGGAACACTGAAGCTTTCTTT
CDR3aa: CASSLAPQGGNTEAFF

len: 14
j_gene: TRBJ1-2
abundance: .
v_gene: TRBV6-2/TRBV6-3
d_gene: TRBD1
CDR3nt: TGTGCCAGCAGTTACACCGGACAGGGGGCTGGCTACACCTTC
CDR3aa: CASSYTGQGAGYTF

len: 16
j_gene: TRBJ2-3
abundance: .
v_gene: TRBV3-1/TRBV3-2
d_gene: TRBD2
CDR3nt: TGTGCCAGCAGCCCTGTCGGGGCGGGAGCGGCAGATACGCAGTATTTT
CDR3aa: CASSPVGAGAADTQYF